The entry below gives a single TCR beta chain sequence along with its context. The authors incorporated unique molecular identifiers into the TCR beta cDNA libraries. The authors obtained roughly 550,000 cDNA molecules from approximately 1 to 10 million T cells. TCRdb re-called the PCR reads with MiXCR, one entry per CDR3 protein. The data show 750,000 to 950,000 distinct CDR3 sequences, 35% to 55% seen once. The sample originates from a study of post-analysis software for immune sequencing data. The TCR comes from a girl between 5 and 17 years old with multiple sclerosis. Sequenced material: blood.

CDR3 sequence: CASSLSQGPLGEQYF. DNA of the CDR3: TGTGCCAGCAGTTTAAGCCAGGGACCACTGGGTGAGCAGTACTTC. The V gene is TRBV27, the J gene TRBJ2-7, with D perhaps being TRBD1 or TRBD2 (5 bases each). Germline V CDR1 and CDR2: MNHEY, SMNVEV (reference sequence). The CDR3 has 15 residues. The ends were cut back, 2 bases at V and 7 bases at J, with 18 bases in the middle.